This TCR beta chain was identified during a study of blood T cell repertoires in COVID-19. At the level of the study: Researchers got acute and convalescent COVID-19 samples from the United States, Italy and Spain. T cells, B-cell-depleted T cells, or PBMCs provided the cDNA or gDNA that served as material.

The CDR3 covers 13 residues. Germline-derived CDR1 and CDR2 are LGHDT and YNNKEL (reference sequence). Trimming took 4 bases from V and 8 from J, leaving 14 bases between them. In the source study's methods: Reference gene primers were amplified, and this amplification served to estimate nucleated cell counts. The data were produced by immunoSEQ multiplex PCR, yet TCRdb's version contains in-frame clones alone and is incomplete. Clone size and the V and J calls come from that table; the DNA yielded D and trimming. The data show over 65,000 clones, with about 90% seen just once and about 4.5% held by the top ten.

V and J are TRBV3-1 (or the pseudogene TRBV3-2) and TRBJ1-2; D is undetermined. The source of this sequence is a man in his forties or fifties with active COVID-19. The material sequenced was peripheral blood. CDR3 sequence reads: CASSPPSARGYTF. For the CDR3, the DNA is TGTGCCAGCAGCCCCCCTTCTGCTAGGGGCTACACCTTC.